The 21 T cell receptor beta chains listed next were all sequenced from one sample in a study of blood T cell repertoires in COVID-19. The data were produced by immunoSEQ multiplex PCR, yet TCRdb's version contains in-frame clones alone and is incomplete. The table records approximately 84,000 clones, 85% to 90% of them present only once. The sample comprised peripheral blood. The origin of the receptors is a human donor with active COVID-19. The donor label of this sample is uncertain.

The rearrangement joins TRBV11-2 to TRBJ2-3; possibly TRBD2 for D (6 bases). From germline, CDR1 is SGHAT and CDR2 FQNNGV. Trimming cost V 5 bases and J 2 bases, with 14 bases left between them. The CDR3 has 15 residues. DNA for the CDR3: TGTGCCAGCAGCCCCTTGGGGGGAGCCACAGATACGCAGTATTTT. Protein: CASSPLGGATDTQYF.

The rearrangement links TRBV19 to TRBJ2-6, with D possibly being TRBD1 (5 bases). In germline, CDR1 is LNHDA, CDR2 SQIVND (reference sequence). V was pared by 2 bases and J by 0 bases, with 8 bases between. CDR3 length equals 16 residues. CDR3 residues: CASSIKGFSGANVLTF. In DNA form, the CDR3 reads TGTGCCAGTAGTATAAAGGGGTTCTCTGGGGCCAACGTCCTGACTTTC.

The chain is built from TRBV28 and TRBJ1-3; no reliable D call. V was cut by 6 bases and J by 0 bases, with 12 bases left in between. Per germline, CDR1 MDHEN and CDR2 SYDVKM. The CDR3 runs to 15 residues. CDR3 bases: TGTGCCAGCAGCAGTCTTGGAGTCTCTGGAAACACCATATATTTT. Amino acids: CASSSLGVSGNTIYF.

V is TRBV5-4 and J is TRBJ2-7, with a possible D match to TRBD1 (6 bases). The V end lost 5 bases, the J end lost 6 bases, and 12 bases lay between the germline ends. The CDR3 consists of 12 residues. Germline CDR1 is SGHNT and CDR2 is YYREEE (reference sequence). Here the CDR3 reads CASSFGQLEQYF. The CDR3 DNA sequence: TGTGCCAGCAGTTTTGGACAGCTCGAGCAGTACTTC.

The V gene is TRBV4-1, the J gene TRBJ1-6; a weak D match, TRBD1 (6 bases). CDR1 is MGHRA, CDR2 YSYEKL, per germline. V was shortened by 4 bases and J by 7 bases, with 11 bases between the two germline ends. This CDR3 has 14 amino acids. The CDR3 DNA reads TGCGCCAGCAGCCCACTCCAGGGGAATTCACCCCTCCACTTT. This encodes CASSPLQGNSPLHF.

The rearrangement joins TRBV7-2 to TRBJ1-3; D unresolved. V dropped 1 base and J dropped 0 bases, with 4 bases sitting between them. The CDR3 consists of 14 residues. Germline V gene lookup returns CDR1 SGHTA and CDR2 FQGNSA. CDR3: CASSLGSSGNTIYF. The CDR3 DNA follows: TGTGCCAGCAGCTTAGGCAGCTCTGGAAACACCATATATTTT.

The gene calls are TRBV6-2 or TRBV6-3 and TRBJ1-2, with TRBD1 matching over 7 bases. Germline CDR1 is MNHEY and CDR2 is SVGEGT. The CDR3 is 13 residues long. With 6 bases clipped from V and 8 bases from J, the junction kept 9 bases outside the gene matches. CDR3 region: CASRPTDRAGYTF. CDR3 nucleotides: TGTGCCAGCAGACCTACCGACAGGGCGGGCTACACCTTC.

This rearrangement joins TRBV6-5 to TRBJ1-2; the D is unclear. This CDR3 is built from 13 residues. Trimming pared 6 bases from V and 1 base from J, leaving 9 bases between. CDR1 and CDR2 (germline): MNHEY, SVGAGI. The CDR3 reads CASSQARNYGYTF. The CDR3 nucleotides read TGTGCCAGCAGCCAGGCGCGTAACTATGGCTACACCTTC.

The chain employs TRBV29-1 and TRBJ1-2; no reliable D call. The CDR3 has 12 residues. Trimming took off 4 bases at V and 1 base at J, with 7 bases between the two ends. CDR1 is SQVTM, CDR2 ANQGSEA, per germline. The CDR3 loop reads CSVVRDNYGYTF. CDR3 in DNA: TGCAGCGTTGTTCGGGATAACTATGGCTACACCTTC.

CDR3 sequence: CASSLDDSSTDTQYF. The CDR3 nucleotides are TGTGCCAGCAGCCTAGACGACTCTAGCACAGATACGCAGTATTTT. The rearrangement links TRBV7-3 to TRBJ2-3; no clear D. This CDR3 comprises 15 residues. V was shortened by 5 bases and J by 0 bases, with 12 bases between the two germline ends. Per germline, CDR1 SGHTA and CDR2 FQGTGA.

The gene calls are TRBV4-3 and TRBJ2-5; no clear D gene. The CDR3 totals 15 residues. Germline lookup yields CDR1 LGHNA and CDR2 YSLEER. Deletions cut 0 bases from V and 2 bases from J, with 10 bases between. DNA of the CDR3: TGCGCCAGCAGCCAAGAGGCGGTCTTGCAAGAGACCCAGTACTTC. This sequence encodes CASSQEAVLQETQYF.

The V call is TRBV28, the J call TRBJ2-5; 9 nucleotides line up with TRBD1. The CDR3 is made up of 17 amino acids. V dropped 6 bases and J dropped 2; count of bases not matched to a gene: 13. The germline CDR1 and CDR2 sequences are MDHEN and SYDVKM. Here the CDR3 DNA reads TGTGCCAGCAGGGTCCCGGGACAGGGACCGGGACAAGAGACCCAGTACTTC. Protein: CASRVPGQGPGQETQYF.

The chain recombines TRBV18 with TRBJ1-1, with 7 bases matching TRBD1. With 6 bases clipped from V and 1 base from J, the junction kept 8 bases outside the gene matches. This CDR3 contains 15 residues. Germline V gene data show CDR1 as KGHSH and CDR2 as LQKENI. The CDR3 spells CASSRDRDPNTEAFF. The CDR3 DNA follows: TGTGCCAGCTCCCGGGACAGAGATCCGAACACTGAAGCTTTCTTT.

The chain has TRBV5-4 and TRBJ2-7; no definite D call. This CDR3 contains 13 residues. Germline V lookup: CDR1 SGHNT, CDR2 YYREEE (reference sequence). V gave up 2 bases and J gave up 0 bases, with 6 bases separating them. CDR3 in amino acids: CASSFSGSYEQYF. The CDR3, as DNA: TGTGCCAGCAGCTTCTCGGGCTCCTACGAGCAGTACTTC. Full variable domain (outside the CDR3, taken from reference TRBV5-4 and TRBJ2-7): ETGVTQSPTHLIKTRGQQVTLRCSSQSGHNTVSWYQQALGQGPQFIFQYYREEENGRGNFPPRFSGLQFPNYSSELNVNALELDDSALYLCASSFSGSYEQYFGPGTRLTVT.

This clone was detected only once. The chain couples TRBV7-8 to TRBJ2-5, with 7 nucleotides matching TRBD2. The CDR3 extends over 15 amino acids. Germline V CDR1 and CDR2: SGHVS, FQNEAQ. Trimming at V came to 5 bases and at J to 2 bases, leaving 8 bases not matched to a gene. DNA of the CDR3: TGTGCCAGCAGCACCGGACTGGGACTACAAGAGACCCAGTACTTC. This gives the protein CASSTGLGLQETQYF.

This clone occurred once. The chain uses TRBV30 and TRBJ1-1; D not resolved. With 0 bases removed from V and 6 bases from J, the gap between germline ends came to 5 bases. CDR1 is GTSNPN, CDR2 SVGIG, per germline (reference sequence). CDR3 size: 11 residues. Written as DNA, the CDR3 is TGTGCCTGGAGTGTGAGGCCTGAAGCTTTCTTT. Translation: CAWSVRPEAFF.

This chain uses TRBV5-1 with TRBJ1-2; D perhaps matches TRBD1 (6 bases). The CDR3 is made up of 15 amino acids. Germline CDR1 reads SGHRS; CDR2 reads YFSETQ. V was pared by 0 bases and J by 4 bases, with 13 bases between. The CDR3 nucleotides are TGCGCCAGCAGCTTGGAGGCAGGGACATCCTATGGCTACACCTTC. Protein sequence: CASSLEAGTSYGYTF.

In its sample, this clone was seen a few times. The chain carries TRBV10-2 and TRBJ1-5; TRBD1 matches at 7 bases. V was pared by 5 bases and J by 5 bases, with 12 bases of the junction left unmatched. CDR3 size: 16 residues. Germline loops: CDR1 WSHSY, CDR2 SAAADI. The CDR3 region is CASSRKFDRDDQPQHF. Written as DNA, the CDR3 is TGCGCCAGCAGTAGAAAATTCGACAGGGATGATCAGCCCCAGCATTTT.

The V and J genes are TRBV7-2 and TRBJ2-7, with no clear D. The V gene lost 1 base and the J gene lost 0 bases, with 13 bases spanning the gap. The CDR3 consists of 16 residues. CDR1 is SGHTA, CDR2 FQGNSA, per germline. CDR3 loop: CASSLVSAGASYEQYF. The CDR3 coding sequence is TGTGCCAGCAGCTTAGTATCCGCCGGAGCCTCCTACGAGCAGTACTTC.

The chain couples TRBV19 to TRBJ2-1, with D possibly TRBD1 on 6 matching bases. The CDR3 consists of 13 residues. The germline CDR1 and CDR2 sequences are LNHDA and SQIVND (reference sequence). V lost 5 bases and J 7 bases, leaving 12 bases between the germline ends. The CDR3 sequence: CASSLLQGNEQFF. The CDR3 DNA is TGTGCCAGTAGTTTGCTGCAGGGGAATGAGCAGTTCTTC.

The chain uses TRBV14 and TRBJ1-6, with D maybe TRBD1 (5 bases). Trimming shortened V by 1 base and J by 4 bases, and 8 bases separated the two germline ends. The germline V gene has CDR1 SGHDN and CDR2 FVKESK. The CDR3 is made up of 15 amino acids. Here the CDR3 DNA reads TGTGCCAGCAGCCAAGGTCCAGGGTATAATTCACCCCTCCACTTT. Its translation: CASSQGPGYNSPLHF.